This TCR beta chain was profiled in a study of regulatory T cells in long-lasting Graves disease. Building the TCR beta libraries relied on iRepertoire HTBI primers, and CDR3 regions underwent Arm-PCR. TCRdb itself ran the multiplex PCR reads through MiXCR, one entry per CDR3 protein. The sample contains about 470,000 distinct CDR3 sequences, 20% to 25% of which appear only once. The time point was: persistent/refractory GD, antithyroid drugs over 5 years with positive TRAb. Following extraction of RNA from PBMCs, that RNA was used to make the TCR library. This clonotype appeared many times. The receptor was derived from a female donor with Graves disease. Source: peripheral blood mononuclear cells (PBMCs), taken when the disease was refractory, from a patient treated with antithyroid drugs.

CDR3 sequence reads: CASRSRQGHNNQPQHF. CDR3 in DNA: TGTGCCAGCAGATCGAGACAGGGCCATAACAATCAGCCCCAGCATTTT. The V gene is TRBV5-5, the J gene TRBJ1-5; TRBD1 matches 7 bases. CDR1 is SGHKS, CDR2 YYEKEE, per germline (reference sequence). V was pared by 5 bases and J by 3 bases, with 11 bases of the junction left unmatched. The CDR3 extends over 16 amino acids.